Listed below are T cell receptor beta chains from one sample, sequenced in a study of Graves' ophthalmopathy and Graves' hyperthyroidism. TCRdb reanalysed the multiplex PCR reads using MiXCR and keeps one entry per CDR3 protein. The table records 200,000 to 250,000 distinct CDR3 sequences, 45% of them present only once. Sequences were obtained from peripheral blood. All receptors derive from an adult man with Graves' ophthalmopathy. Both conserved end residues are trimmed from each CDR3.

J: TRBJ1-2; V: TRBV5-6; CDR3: ASSLNRGDRNYGYT
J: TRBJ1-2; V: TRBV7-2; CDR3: ASSSSLGRGYT
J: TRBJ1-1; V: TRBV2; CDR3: ASSPRGGLLLNTEAF
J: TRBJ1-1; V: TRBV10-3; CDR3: AISESIRVSANTEAF
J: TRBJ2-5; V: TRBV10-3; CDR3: ASSPQGAWETQY
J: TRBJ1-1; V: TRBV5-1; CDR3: ASSAGLGAF
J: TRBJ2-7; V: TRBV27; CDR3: ASSTDDEQY
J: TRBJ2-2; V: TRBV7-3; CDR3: ASSQGGRIYTGELF
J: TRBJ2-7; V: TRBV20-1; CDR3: SARDPGSSYEQY
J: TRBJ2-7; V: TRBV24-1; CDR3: ATSFSSVVSYEQY
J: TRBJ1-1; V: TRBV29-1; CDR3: SVGGQGQAFSRNTEAF
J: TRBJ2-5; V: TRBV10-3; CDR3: ASSTSGTLETQY
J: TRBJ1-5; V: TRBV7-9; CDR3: ASTASDREPQH
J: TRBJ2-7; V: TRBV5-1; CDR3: ASSPGLEQY
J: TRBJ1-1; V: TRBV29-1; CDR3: SVEKGLGDTEAF
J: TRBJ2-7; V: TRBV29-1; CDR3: SVGDRQGEQY
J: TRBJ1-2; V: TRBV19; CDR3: ASSPDRGTGYT
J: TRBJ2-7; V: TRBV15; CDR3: ATSRDDVRGHEQY
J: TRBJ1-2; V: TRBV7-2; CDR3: ASSFEDRAYGYT
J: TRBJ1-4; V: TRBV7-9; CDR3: ASSLPNEKLF
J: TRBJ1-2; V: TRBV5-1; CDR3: ASSVGRDFGYT
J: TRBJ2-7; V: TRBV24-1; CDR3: ATSPDSSYEQY
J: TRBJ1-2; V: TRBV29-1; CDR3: SVQEALRGYT
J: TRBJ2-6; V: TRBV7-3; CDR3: ASSPLGGSGANVLT
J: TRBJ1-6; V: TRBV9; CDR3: ASRDRKESPLH
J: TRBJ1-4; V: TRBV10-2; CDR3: ASSESPNEKLF
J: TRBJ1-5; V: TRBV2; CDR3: ASSDSRGQSNQPQH
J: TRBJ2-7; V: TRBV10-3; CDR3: AISGGRGSDEQY
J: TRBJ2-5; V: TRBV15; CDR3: ATSRVGGETQY
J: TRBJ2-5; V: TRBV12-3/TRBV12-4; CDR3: ASSFSGETQY
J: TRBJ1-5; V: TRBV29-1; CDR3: SVEVAGGQPQH
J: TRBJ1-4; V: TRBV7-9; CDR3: ASSLLGATNEKLF
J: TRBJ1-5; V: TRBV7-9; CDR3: ASSRRLGQGAGQPQH
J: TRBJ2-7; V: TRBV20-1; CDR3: SALLPLAGPYEQY
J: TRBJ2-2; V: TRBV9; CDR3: ASSRDSPPNTGELF
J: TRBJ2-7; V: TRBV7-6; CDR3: ASSLAQGRSYEQY
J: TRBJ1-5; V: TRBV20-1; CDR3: SARDRVGSTNQPQH
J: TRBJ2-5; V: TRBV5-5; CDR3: ASSSTSGRETQY
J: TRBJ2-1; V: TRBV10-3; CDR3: AISELGLAGNNEQF
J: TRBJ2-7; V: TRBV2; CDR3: ASRQRQGRTYEQY
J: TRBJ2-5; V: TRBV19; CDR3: ASGGTGRIQY
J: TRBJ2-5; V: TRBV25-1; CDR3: ATSAPPGGQQETQY
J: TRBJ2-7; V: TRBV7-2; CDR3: ASTPRYAAYEQY
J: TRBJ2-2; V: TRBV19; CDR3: ASSIRSSIGELF
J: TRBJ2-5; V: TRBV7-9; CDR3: ASSLRPQETQY
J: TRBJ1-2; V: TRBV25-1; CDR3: ASSGGSRYGYT
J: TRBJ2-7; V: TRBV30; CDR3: AWSSLSAGSNYEQY
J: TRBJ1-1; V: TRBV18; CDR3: ASSQSGTGGDEAF
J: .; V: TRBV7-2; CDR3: ASSRTYVGEQY
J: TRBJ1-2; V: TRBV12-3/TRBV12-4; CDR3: ASSYRDRGGYT
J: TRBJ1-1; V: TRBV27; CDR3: ASSLDRGPDTEAF
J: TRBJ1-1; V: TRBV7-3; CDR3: AGSELGGRAF